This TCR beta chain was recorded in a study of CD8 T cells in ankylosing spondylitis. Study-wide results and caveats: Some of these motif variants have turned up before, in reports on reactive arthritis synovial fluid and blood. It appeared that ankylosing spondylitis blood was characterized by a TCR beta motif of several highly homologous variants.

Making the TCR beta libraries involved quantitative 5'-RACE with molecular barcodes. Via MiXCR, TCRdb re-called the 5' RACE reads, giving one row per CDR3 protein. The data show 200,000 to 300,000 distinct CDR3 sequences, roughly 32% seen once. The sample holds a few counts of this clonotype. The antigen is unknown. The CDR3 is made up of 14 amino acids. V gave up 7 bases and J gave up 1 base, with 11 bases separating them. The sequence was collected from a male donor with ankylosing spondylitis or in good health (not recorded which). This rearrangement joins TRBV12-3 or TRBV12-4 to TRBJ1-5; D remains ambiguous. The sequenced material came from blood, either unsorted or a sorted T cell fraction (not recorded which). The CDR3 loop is CASTQRTSNQPQHF. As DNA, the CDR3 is TGTGCCAGCACCCAAAGGACGAGCAATCAGCCCCAGCATTTT.